This paragraph reports one T cell receptor beta chain. Antigen specificity is unknown. This sample was taken from a study of identical twins. Study results and caveats: Out-of-frame alpha sequences shared between twins exhibited an excess of low generation probability.

TCRdb itself ran the 5' RACE reads through MiXCR, one entry per CDR3 protein. Among about 530,000 distinct CDR3 sequences, approximately 16% were seen once, and the ten largest hold 0.44%. Separately, the same data were catalogued under a study of yellow fever vaccine responses in identical twins.

Sequenced sample: CD4+ T cells sorted from blood. The source is a woman between 18 and 29 years old in good health.

The CDR3 reads CASSPGTSPNNEQFF. CDR3 nucleotide sequence: TGTGCCAGCAGCCCCGGGACTAGCCCTAACAATGAGCAGTTCTTC. The V gene is TRBV6-1, the J gene TRBJ2-1; 9 bases are a match to TRBD2. Germline loops: CDR1 MNHNS, CDR2 SASEGT. CDR3 length: 15 residues. V trimming: 6 bases; J trimming: 5 bases; junction bases outside the gene matches: 8.